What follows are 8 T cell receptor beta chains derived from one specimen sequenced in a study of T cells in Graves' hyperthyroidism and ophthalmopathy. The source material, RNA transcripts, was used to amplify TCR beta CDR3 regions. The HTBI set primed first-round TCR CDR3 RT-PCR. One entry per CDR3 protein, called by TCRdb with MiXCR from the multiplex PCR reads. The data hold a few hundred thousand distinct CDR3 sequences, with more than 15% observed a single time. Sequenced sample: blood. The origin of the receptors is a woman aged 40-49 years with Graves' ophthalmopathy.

Here the CDR3 DNA reads TGCGCCAGCAGTGAAGGGACAGCCAAGAACACTGAAGCTTTCTTT. Its translation: CASSEGTAKNTEAFF. V usage is TRBV10-2 and J usage is TRBJ1-1; 7 bases map to TRBD1. The CDR3 length is 15 residues. Unmatched junction bases numbered 5, after V lost 3 bases and J lost 1 base. CDR1 is WSHSY and CDR2 is SAAADI in the germline V gene.

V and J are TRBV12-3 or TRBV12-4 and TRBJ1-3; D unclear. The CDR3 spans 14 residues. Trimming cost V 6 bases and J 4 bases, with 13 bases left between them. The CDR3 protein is CASRADAHGNTIYF. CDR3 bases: TGTGCCAGCAGGGCTGATGCACACGGAAACACCATATATTTT.

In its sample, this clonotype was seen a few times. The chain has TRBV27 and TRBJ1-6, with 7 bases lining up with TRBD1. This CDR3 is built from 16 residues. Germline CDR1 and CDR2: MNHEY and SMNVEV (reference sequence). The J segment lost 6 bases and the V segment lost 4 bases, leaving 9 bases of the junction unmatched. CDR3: CASSSTGTLSNSPLHF. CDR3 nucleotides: TGTGCCAGCAGTTCGACAGGGACCCTTAGTAATTCACCCCTCCACTTT.

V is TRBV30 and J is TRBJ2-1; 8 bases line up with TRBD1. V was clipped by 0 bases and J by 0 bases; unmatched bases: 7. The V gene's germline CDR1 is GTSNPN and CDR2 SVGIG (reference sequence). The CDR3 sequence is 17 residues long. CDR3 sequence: CAWSVLGQGRSYNEQFF. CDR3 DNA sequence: TGTGCCTGGAGTGTACTTGGACAGGGACGCTCCTACAATGAGCAGTTCTTC. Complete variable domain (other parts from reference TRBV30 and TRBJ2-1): SQTIHQWPATLVQPVGSPLSLECTVEGTSNPNLYWYRQAAGRGLQLLFYSVGIGQISSEVPQNLSASRPQDRQFILSSKKLLLSDSGFYLCAWSVLGQGRSYNEQFFGPGTRLTVL.

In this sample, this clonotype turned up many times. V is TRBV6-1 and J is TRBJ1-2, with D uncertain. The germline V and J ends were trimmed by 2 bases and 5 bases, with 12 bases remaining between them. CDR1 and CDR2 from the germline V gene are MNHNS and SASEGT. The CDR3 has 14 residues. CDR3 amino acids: CASSEHSLSYGYTF. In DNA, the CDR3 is TGTGCCAGCAGTGAACACTCCTTATCTTATGGCTACACCTTC.

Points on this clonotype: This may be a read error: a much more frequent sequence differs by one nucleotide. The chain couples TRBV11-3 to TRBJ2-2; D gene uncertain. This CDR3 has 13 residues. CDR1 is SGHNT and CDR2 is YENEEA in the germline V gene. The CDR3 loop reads CASSRPNAGELFF. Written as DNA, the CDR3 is TGTGCCAGCAGCCGCCCGAACGCCGGGGAGCTGTTTTTT.

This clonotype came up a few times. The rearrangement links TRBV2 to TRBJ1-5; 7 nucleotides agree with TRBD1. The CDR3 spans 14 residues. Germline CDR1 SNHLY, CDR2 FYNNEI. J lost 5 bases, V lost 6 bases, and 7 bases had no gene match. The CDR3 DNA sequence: TGTGCCAGCAGGAGACAGGGTGTAGATCAGCCCCAGCATTTT. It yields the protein CASRRQGVDQPQHF.

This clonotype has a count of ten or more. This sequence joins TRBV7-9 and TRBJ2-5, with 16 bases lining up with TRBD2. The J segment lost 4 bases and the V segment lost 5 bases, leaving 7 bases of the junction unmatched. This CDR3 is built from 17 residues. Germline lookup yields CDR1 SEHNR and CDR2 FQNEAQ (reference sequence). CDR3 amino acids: CASSQGLAGGRTETQYF. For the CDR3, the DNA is TGTGCCAGCAGCCAGGGACTAGCGGGAGGGAGGACAGAGACCCAGTACTTC. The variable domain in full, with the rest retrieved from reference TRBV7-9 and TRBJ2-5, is DTGVSQNPRHKITKRGQNVTFRCDPISEHNRLYWYRQTLGQGPEFLTYFQNEAQLEKSRLLSDRFSAERPKGSFSTLEIQRTEQGDSAMYLCASSQGLAGGRTETQYFGPGTRLLVL.